This section outlines one T cell receptor beta chain sequence together with its context. Its matching antigen is unknown. A read error may account for a junction end that differs from germline. The data originate from a study of T cells in Graves' hyperthyroidism and ophthalmopathy. The CDR3 spans 14 residues. Germline CDR1 reads SGHVS; CDR2 reads FQNEAQ. RNA transcripts were the template for amplifying TCR beta CDR3 regions. TCR CDR3 underwent first-round RT-PCR with the HTBI primer set. TCRdb passed the multiplex PCR reads through MiXCR, listing each CDR3 protein once. The data hold 500,000 to 700,000 distinct CDR3 sequences, with around 15% observed a single time. Absence of ophthalmopathy progression within 18 months defined stable Graves' hyperthyroidism. In making diagnoses, clinical symptoms, serum thyroxine and TRAb, thyroid ultrasound and orbital computed tomography were all used. PBMCs came from more than 9.5 ml fresh peripheral blood.

Study-level points and caveats: Model-based prediction identified ophthalmopathy a median roughly 5.9 months prior to its onset.

What was sequenced was blood. This TCR derives from a woman aged 18-29 years with Graves' hyperthyroidism. The chain combines TRBV7-8 with TRBJ2-2, with TRBD2 matching 12 bases. The CDR3 spells CASRLGLAGSELFF. The DNA of the CDR3 is TGTGCCAGCAGATTAGGACTAGCGGGATCGGAGCTGTTTTTT.